This TCR beta chain appears in the sequencing data of a study of shared clonotypes between healthy human individuals. Produced via immunoSEQ multiplex PCR; TCRdb's table is partial and in-frame only. The data contain fewer than 1 million clones, roughly 96% of them seen just once; the ten biggest clones take up about 0.22%. CD8 cells classed as naive were CD45RO-negative and positively selected for CCR7, excluding terminally differentiated effector memory CD45RA+ cells. The J segment lost 3 bases and the V segment lost 0 bases, leaving 7 bases of the junction unmatched. The CDR3 length is 17 residues. Germline-derived CDR1 and CDR2 are LGHNA and YSLEER.

The genes are TRBV4-3 and TRBJ2-1; 8 positions agree with TRBD2. The specimen sequenced was naive CD8+ T cells sorted from blood. This TCR was recovered from a man aged 30 to 45 in good health. CDR3 DNA: TGCGCCAGCAGCCAAGAGGCCCAGCGGGAGTTCTACAATGAGCAGTTCTTC. Its translation is CASSQEAQREFYNEQFF.